The rows below give T cell receptor beta chains drawn from one sample of a study of blood T cell repertoires in COVID-19. Sequenced by immunoSEQ multiplex PCR; TCRdb stores in-frame clones only, minus some. The sample shows 90,000 to 120,000 clones, about 80% of them seen only once. The sequencing sample was made of peripheral blood. These receptors were obtained from a man in his 70s with acute or convalescent COVID-19. The CDR3 runs from the conserved cysteine through the conserved F or W. The order of the fields is V gene, D gene, J gene, clone size, CDR3 protein, CDR3 DNA. D genes are given only for firm matches. Clone size appears in some rows only: once, few, many, or a class for an expanded clone.

v_gene: TRBV14; d_gene: TRBD1; j_gene: TRBJ1-2; abundance: NA; CDR3aa: CASSQAKGQQANYGYTF; CDR3nt: TGTGCCAGCAGCCAAGCCAAGGGACAGCAAGCTAACTATGGCTACACCTTC
v_gene: TRBV19; d_gene: NA; j_gene: TRBJ1-6; abundance: NA; CDR3aa: CASSRREASPLHF; CDR3nt: TGTGCCAGTAGTAGAAGGGAGGCTTCACCCCTCCACTTT
v_gene: TRBV27; d_gene: NA; j_gene: TRBJ1-1; abundance: NA; CDR3aa: CASTKTGFNTEAFF; CDR3nt: TGTGCCAGCACCAAGACAGGCTTTAACACTGAAGCTTTCTTT
v_gene: TRBV6-1; d_gene: NA; j_gene: TRBJ1-4; abundance: NA; CDR3aa: CASSKARVLFF; CDR3nt: TGTGCCAGCAGTAAAGCCCGGGTACTGTTTTTT
v_gene: TRBV29-1; d_gene: TRBD1; j_gene: TRBJ1-5; abundance: NA; CDR3aa: CSVATGGGQPQHF; CDR3nt: TGCAGCGTCGCTACAGGGGGCGGTCAGCCCCAGCATTTT
v_gene: TRBV29-1; d_gene: NA; j_gene: TRBJ2-1; abundance: NA; CDR3aa: CSVVRGLSYNEQFF; CDR3nt: TGCAGCGTTGTCAGGGGCCTCTCCTACAATGAGCAGTTCTTC
v_gene: TRBV7-3; d_gene: TRBD2; j_gene: TRBJ2-5; abundance: few; CDR3aa: CASSSGLAGQETQYF; CDR3nt: TGTGCCAGCAGCTCGGGACTAGCGGGGCAAGAGACCCAGTACTTC
v_gene: TRBV29-1; d_gene: TRBD1; j_gene: TRBJ2-5; abundance: NA; CDR3aa: CSVEEGQGRLRTQYF; CDR3nt: TGCAGCGTTGAAGAGGGACAGGGGCGGCTAAGGACCCAGTACTTC
v_gene: TRBV6-2/TRBV6-3; d_gene: TRBD1; j_gene: TRBJ2-7; abundance: few; CDR3aa: CASSSTRTGNPYEQYF; CDR3nt: TGTGCCAGCAGTTCAACTCGGACAGGGAACCCCTACGAGCAGTACTTC
v_gene: TRBV18; d_gene: NA; j_gene: TRBJ1-4; abundance: NA; CDR3aa: CASSTTGATNEKLFF; CDR3nt: TGTGCCAGCTCAACAACGGGGGCAACTAATGAAAAACTGTTTTTT
v_gene: TRBV29-1; d_gene: NA; j_gene: TRBJ2-4; abundance: NA; CDR3aa: CSVGPAKNIQYF; CDR3nt: TGCAGCGTTGGGCCTGCCAAAAACATTCAGTACTTC
v_gene: TRBV2; d_gene: NA; j_gene: TRBJ1-1; abundance: once; CDR3aa: CASSVWGENTEAFF; CDR3nt: TGTGCCAGCAGTGTTTGGGGGGAGAACACTGAAGCTTTCTTT
v_gene: TRBV6-5; d_gene: TRBD1; j_gene: TRBJ1-1; abundance: NA; CDR3aa: CASSWDRMNTEAFF; CDR3nt: TGTGCCAGCAGCTGGGACAGGATGAACACTGAAGCTTTCTTT
v_gene: TRBV27; d_gene: TRBD1; j_gene: TRBJ1-1; abundance: NA; CDR3aa: CASSRGTGLGTEAFF; CDR3nt: TGTGCCAGCAGCCGCGGGACAGGGCTCGGCACTGAAGCTTTCTTT
v_gene: TRBV6-5; d_gene: NA; j_gene: TRBJ1-3; abundance: NA; CDR3aa: CASSYRGGGGNTIYF; CDR3nt: TGTGCCAGCAGTTACAGGGGAGGAGGTGGAAACACCATATATTTT
v_gene: TRBV19; d_gene: NA; j_gene: TRBJ2-7; abundance: NA; CDR3aa: CASSAGQNYEQYF; CDR3nt: TGTGCCAGTAGTGCGGGACAGAACTACGAGCAGTACTTC
v_gene: TRBV18; d_gene: NA; j_gene: TRBJ2-7; abundance: NA; CDR3aa: CASSPGSEQYF; CDR3nt: TGTGCCAGCTCACCTGGGAGCGAGCAGTACTTC